These T cell receptor beta chains were read from a single sample in a study of shared clonotypes between healthy human individuals. Data came from immunoSEQ multiplex PCR; TCRdb stores just in-frame clones and leaves some out. This table has millions of clones, about 95% appearing once. Sequencing input: naive CD8+ T cells sorted from blood. The receptor source for this set is a man between 18 and 35 years old in good health. The CDR3 runs from the conserved cysteine through the conserved F or W. The D gene is left open where the match is weak. Expanded clones get a size class; other rows say once, few or many, or leave the size out.

len	v_gene	d_gene	abundance	j_gene	CDR3aa	CDR3nt
13	TRBV12-1	.	.	TRBJ2-7	CASSFGGAYEQYF	TGTGCCAGCAGCTTCGGAGGCGCCTACGAGCAGTACTTC
15	TRBV6-6	.	.	TRBJ1-2	CASSYDRNIGYGYTF	TGTGCCAGCAGTTACGACAGGAATATTGGGTATGGCTACACCTTC
15	TRBV19	.	.	TRBJ2-1	CASSLNELMYNEQFF	TGTGCCAGTAGCCTCAACGAACTTATGTACAATGAGCAGTTCTTC
13	TRBV15	.	.	TRBJ2-2	CATGTPNTGELFF	TGTGCCACCGGGACACCCAACACCGGGGAGCTGTTTTTT
15	TRBV7-2	TRBD2	.	TRBJ2-3	CASSLSGSQGDTQYF	TGTGCCAGCAGCCTTAGCGGGAGTCAGGGTGATACGCAGTATTTT
11	TRBV6-1	.	.	TRBJ1-2	CASSDHRGYTF	TGTGCCAGCAGTGATCATAGGGGCTACACCTTC
14	TRBV13	.	.	TRBJ2-7	CASSPGRGVYEQYF	TGTGCCAGCAGCCCCGGCAGGGGGGTCTACGAGCAGTACTTC
13	TRBV7-2	.	.	TRBJ2-1	CASSLKSNNEQFF	TGTGCCAGCAGCTTAAAGTCCAACAATGAGCAGTTCTTC
17	TRBV9	.	once	TRBJ2-1	CASSVHRAGSSYNEQFF	TGTGCCAGCAGCGTACATCGGGCTGGTAGCTCCTACAATGAGCAGTTCTTC
15	TRBV6-6	.	once	TRBJ1-2	CASSYSGGADYGYTF	TGTGCCAGCAGTTACTCTGGGGGAGCGGACTATGGCTACACCTTC
13	TRBV28	.	.	TRBJ1-5	CASRTAPNQPQHF	TGTGCCAGCAGGACAGCCCCAAATCAGCCCCAGCATTTT
18	TRBV27	.	.	TRBJ2-3	CASRNTLTGLVSTDTQYF	TGTGCCAGCAGGAATACCCTCACCGGGCTGGTGAGCACAGATACGCAGTATTTT
14	TRBV9	.	.	TRBJ2-7	CASSVEEYSYEQYF	TGTGCCAGCAGCGTAGAAGAATACTCCTACGAGCAGTACTTC
16	TRBV7-8	.	.	TRBJ1-5	CASSQVGGQGNQPQHF	TGTGCCAGCAGCCAGGTGGGGGGGCAAGGCAATCAGCCCCAGCATTTT
13	TRBV28	.	.	TRBJ2-2	CASLLQGAGELFF	TGTGCCAGCCTCCTCCAAGGGGCCGGGGAGCTGTTTTTT
16	TRBV9	TRBD2	.	TRBJ2-2	CASSAYILAGGGELFF	TGTGCCAGCAGCGCCTACATTCTAGCGGGAGGCGGTGAGCTGTTTTTT
14	TRBV7-9	.	once	TRBJ2-1	CASSLQTDYNEQFF	TGTGCCAGCAGCTTACAAACGGATTACAATGAGCAGTTCTTC
15	TRBV5-1	.	.	TRBJ2-5	CASSTGTLYQETQYF	TGCGCCAGCAGCACCGGGACATTGTACCAAGAGACCCAGTACTTC
14	TRBV9	TRBD1	.	TRBJ1-4	CASTGQGEGEKLFF	TGTGCCAGCACCGGACAGGGTGAAGGTGAAAAACTGTTTTTT
14	TRBV25-1	.	.	TRBJ2-2	CASSDGWVSGELFF	TGTGCCAGCAGTGATGGTTGGGTTTCCGGGGAGCTGTTTTTT
17	TRBV2	TRBD1	.	TRBJ1-5	CASSGTGWGERNQPQHF	TGTGCCAGCAGTGGGACAGGCTGGGGGGAGCGCAATCAGCCCCAGCATTTT
15	TRBV7-9	TRBD1	once	TRBJ1-2	CASSERTGANYGYTF	TGTGCCAGCAGCGAACGGACAGGGGCGAACTATGGCTACACCTTC
14	TRBV9	TRBD1	.	TRBJ1-4	CASSGRDSGEKLFF	TGTGCCAGCAGCGGCCGGGACAGTGGCGAAAAACTGTTTTTT
15	TRBV6-5	TRBD2	.	TRBJ2-1	CASSYWASGGDEQFF	TGTGCCAGCAGTTACTGGGCTAGCGGGGGGGATGAGCAGTTCTTC
13	TRBV19	TRBD2	.	TRBJ2-5	CASGGAFQETQYF	TGTGCCTCGGGGGGGGCCTTCCAAGAGACCCAGTACTTC
14	TRBV7-8	TRBD1	.	TRBJ2-7	CASSPGQGIWEQYF	TGTGCCAGCAGCCCGGGACAGGGCATTTGGGAGCAGTACTTC
19	TRBV4-1	TRBD2	.	TRBJ2-3	CASSQGAAGGPRGTDTQYF	TGCGCCAGCAGCCAAGGGGCAGCGGGGGGGCCCCGGGGGACAGATACGCAGTATTTT
17	TRBV11-1	.	.	TRBJ2-3	CASSFQQGQGYTDTQYF	TGTGCCAGCAGCTTCCAACAGGGCCAGGGCTACACAGATACGCAGTATTTT
19	TRBV4-3	TRBD2	.	TRBJ2-7	CASSQDRTSGRVELYEQYF	TGCGCCAGCAGCCAAGATAGGACTAGCGGGAGGGTAGAGCTCTACGAGCAGTACTTC
13	TRBV7-8	.	.	TRBJ1-1	CASSLTWYTEAFF	TGTGCCAGCAGCTTAACTTGGTACACTGAAGCTTTCTTT
13	TRBV30	TRBD1	.	TRBJ2-7	CAWSVQGGYEQYF	TGTGCCTGGAGTGTACAGGGGGGATACGAGCAGTACTTC
16	TRBV27	.	once	TRBJ2-7	CASSFSMGKNSYEQYF	TGTGCCAGCAGTTTTAGTATGGGGAAAAACTCCTACGAGCAGTACTTC